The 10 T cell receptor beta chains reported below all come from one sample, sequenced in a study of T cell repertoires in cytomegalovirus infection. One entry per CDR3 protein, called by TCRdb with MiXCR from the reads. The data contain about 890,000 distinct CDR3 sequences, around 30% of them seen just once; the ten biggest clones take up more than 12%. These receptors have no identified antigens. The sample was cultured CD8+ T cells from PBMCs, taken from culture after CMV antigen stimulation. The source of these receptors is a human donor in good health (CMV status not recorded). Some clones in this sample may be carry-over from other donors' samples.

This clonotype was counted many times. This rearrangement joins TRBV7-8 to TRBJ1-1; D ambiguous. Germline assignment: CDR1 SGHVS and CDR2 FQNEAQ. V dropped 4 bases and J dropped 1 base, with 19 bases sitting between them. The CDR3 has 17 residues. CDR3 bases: TGTGCCAGCAGCTCGCCCCGGGAACGGTTTCAGAACACTGAAGCTTTCTTT. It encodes CASSSPRERFQNTEAFF.

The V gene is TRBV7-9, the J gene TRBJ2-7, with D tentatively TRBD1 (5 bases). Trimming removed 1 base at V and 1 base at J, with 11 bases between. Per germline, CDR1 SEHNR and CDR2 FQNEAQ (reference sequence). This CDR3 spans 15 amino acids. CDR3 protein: CASSLEGKPSYEQYF. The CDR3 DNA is TGTGCCAGCAGCTTAGAGGGGAAACCTTCCTACGAGCAGTACTTC. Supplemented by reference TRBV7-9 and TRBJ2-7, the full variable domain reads DTGVSQNPRHKITKRGQNVTFRCDPISEHNRLYWYRQTLGQGPEFLTYFQNEAQLEKSRLLSDRFSAERPKGSFSTLEIQRTEQGDSAMYLCASSLEGKPSYEQYFGPGTRLTVT.

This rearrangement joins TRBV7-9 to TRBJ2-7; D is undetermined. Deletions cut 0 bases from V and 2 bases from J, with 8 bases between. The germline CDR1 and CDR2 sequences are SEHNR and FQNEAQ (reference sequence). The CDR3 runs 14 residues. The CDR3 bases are TGTGCCAGCAGCTTAGCTGGGTTCCCCTACGAGCAGTACTTC. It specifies CASSLAGFPYEQYF.

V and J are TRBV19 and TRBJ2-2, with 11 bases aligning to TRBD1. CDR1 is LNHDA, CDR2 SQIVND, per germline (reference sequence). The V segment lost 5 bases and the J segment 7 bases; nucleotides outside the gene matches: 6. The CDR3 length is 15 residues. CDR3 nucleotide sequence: TGTGCCAGTAGTCTTGGACAGGGGGCTGACGGGGAGCTGTTTTTT. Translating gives CASSLGQGADGELFF.

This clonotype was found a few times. Written as DNA, the CDR3 is TGCGCCAGCTCCGCTTTGGGGTTGGGGGAGACCCAGTACTTC. Its translation is CASSALGLGETQYF. The V and J genes are TRBV10-2 and TRBJ2-5; no definite D call. Germline assignment: CDR1 WSHSY and CDR2 SAAADI. This CDR3 spans 14 amino acids. Trimming left V 8 bases short and J 5 bases short, with 18 bases between.

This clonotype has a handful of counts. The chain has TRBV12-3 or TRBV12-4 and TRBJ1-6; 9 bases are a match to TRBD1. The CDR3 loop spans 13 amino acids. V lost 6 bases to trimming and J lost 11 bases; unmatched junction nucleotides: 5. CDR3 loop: CASSRGQGAPLHF. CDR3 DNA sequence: TGTGCCAGCAGCCGGGGACAGGGAGCACCCCTCCACTTT.

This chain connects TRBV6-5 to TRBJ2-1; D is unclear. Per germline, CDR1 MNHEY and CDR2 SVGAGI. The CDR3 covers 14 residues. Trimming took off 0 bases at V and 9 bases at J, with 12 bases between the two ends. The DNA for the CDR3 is TGTGCCAGCAGTTACTCGGCCACGAGTGGTGAGCAGTTCTTC. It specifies CASSYSATSGEQFF.

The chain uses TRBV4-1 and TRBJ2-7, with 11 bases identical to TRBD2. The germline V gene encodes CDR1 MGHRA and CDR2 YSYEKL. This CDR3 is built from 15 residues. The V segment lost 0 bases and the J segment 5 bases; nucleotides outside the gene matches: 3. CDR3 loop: CASSQDALAGDEQYF. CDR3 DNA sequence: TGCGCCAGCAGCCAAGATGCACTAGCGGGGGACGAGCAGTACTTC.

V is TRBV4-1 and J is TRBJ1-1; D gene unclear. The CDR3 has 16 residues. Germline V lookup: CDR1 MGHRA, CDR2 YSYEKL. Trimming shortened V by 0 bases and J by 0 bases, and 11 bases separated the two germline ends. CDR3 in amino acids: CASSQDRYAMNTEAFF. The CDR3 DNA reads TGCGCCAGCAGCCAAGATAGGTACGCAATGAACACTGAAGCTTTCTTT.

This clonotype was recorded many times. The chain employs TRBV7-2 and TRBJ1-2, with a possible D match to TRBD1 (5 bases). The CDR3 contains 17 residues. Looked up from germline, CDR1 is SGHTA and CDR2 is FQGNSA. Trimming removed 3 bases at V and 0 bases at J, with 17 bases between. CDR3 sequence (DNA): TGTGCCAGCAGCTTGGGTTCAGTCGGGGCGTCTAACTATGGCTACACCTTC. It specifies CASSLGSVGASNYGYTF.